This section outlines one TCR beta chain sequence together with its context. The antigen remains undetermined. One junction end does not reproduce the germline sequence, and a read error may be involved. Unique-molecular-identifier-tagged TCR beta cDNA libraries were used. Around 500,000 cDNA molecules were obtained from approximately 1 to 10 million T cells. TCRdb fed the PCR reads into MiXCR, producing one record per CDR3 protein. The data show hundreds of thousands of distinct CDR3 sequences, roughly 45% seen once. These data are taken from a study of post-analysis software for immune sequencing data. Points from the study as a whole: Samples made in the same batch grouped tightly together by F measure.

The sequence was obtained from a girl between 10 and 17 years old with multiple sclerosis. The source material was blood.

The CDR3 loop is CASSWERRNIQYF. CDR3 coding DNA: TGTGCTAGCAGTTGGGAACGAAGAAACATTCAGTACTTC. This chain links TRBV12-3 or TRBV12-4 with TRBJ2-4; D call uncertain. This CDR3 is 13 amino acids long.